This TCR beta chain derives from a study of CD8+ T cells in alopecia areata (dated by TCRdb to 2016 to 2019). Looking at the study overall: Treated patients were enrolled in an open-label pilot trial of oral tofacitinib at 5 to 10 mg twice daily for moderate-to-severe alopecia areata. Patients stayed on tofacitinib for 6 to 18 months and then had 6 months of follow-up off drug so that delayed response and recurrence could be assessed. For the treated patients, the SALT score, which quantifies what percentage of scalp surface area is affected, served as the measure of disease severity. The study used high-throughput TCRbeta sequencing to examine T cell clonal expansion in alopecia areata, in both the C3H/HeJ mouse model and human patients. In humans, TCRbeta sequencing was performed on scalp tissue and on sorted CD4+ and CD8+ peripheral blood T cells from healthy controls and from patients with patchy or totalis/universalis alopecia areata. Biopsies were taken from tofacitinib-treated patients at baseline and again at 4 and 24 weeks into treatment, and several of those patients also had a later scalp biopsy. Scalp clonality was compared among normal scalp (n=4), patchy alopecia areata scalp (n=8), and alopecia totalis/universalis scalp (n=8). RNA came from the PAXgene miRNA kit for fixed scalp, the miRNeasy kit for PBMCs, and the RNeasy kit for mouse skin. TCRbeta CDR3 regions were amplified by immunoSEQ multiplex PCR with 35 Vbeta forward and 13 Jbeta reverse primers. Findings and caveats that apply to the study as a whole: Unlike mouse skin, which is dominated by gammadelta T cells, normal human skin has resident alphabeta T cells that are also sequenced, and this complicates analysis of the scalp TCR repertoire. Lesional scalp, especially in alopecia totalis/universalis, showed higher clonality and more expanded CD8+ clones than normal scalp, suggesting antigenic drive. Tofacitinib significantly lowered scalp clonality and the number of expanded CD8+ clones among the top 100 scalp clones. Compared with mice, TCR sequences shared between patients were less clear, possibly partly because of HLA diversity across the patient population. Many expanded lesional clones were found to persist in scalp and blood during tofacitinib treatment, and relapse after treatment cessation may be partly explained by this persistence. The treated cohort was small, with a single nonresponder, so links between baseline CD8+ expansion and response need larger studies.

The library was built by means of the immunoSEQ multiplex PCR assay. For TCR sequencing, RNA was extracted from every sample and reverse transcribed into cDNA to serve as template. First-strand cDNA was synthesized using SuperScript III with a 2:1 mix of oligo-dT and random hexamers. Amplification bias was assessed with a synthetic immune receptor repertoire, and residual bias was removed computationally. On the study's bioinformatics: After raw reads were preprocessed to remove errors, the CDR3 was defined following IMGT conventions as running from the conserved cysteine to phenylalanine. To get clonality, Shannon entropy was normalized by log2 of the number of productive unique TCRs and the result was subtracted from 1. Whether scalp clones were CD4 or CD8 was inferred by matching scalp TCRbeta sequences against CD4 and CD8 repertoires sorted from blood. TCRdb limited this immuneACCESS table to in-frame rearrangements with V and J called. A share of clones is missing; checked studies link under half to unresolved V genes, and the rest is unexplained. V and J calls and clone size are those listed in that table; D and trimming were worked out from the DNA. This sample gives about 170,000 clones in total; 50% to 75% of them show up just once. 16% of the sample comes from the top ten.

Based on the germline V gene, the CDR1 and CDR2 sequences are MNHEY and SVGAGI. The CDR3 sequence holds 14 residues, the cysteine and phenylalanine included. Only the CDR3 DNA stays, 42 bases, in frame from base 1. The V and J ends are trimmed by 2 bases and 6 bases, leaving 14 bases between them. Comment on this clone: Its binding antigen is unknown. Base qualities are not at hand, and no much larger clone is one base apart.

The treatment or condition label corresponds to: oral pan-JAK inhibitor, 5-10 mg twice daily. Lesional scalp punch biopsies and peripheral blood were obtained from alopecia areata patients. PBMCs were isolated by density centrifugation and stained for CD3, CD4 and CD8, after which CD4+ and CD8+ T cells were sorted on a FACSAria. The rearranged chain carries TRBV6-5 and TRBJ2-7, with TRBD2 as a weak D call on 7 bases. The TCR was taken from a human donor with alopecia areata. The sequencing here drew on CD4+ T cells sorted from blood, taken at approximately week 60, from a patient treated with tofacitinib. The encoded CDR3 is CASSYPGGTSEQYF. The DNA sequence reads TGTGCCAGCAGTTACCCGGGGGGCACTAGCGAGCAGTACTTC.